The present T cell receptor (beta chain) was sequenced within a study of Graves' ophthalmopathy and Graves' hyperthyroidism. For this clonotype: Its ends do not fully match the called genes, so a read error is possible.

The study amplified TCR beta CDR3 regions using RNA transcripts. After a first-round RT-PCR with HTBI primers, a second-round multiplex PCR was run. MiXCR was run by TCRdb on the multiplex PCR reads, yielding one entry per CDR3 protein. Of 600,000 to 700,000 distinct CDR3 sequences listed, roughly two fifths were seen once; the top ten hold more than 3%. Exclusion criteria comprised other autoimmune diseases, uncontrolled infections, pregnancy or lactation in patients. CDR3 size: 13 residues. Germline CDR1 ENHRY, CDR2 SYGVKD. The receptor's source is an adult man with Graves' ophthalmopathy. This sequence joins TRBV10-3 and TRBJ1-1, with D possibly being TRBD1 (6 bases). Sample: peripheral blood. The CDR3 loop reads CASSLSHRDEAFF. The DNA for the CDR3 is TGTGCCAGCAGTTTATCTCACAGGGATGAAGCTTTCTTT.